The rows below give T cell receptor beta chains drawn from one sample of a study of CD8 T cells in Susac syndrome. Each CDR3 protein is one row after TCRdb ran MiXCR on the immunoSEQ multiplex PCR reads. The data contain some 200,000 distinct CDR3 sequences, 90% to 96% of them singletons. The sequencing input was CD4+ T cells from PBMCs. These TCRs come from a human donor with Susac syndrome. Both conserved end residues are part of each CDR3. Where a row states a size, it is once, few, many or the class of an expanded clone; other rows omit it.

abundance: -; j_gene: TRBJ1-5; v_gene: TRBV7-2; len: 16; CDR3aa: CASSSATGRSRQPQHF
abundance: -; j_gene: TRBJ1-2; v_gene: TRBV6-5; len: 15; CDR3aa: CASTQSAGPIYGYTF
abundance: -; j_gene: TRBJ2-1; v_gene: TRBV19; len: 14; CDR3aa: CASNQDRRHDEQFF
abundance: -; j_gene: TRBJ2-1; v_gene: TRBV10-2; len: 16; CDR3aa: CASSESGSGGPHEQFF
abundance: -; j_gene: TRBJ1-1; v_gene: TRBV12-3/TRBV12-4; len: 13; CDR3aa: CASSSDGNTEAFF
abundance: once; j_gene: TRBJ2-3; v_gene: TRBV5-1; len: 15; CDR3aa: CASSSGTGREDTQYF
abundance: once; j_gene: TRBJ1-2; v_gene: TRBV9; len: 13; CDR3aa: CASSPKGERGYTF
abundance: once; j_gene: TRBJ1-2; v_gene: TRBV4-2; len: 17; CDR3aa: CASSQVSGTGVGYGYTF
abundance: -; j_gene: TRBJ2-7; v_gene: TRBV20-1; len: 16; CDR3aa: CSARSDRSGLSYEQYF
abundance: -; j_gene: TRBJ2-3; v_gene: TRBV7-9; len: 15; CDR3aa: CASTPNQGFRDTQYF
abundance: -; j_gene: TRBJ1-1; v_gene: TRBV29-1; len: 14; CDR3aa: CSVSRGTRDTEAFF
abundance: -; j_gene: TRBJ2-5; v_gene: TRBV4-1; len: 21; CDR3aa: CASSQEASGTRALMTQETQYF
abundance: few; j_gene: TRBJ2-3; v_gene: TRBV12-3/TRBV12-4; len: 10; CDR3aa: CASSADTQYF
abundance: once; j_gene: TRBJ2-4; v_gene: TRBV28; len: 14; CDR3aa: CASSLRFGPNIQYF
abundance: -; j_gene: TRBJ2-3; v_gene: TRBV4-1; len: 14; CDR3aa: CASSLTPAADTQYF
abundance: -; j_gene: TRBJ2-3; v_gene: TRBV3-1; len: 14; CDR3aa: CASSPGDLGGAQYF
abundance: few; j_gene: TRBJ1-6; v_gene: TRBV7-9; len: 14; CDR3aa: CASSLGQDNSPLHF
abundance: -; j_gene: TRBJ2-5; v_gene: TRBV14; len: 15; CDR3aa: CASSHLQVNQETQYF
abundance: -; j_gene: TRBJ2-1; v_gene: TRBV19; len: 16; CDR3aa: CASSPGLAGGNDEQFF
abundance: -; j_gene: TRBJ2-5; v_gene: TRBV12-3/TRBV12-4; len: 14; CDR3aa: CASSPGGFQETQYF
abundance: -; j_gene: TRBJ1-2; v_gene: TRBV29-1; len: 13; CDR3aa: CSVTGRTNYGYTF
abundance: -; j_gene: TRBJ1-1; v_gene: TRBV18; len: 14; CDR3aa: CASSPVQANTEAFF
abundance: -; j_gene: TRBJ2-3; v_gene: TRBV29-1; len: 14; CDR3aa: CSVEQDRNTDTQYF
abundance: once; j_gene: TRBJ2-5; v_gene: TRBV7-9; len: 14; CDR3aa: CASSRSGGRETQYF
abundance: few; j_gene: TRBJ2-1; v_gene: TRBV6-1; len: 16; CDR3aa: CASSTTSGGSYNEQFF
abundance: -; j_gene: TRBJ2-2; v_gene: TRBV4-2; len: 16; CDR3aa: CASSQESPANTGELFF
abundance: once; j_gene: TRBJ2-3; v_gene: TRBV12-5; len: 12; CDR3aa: CASGFHTDTQYF
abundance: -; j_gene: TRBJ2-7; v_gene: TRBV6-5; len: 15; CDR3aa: CASSYSMDSSYEQYF
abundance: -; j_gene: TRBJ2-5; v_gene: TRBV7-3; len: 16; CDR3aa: CASSVTSGGARETQYF
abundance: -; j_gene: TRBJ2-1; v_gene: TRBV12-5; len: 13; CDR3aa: CASGSTGYNEQFF
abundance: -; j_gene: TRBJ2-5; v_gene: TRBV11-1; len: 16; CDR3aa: CASSFPGLAFGETQYF
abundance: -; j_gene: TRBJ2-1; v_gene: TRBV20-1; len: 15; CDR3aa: CSVHVPGGLYNEQFF